A single T cell receptor (beta chain) is shown here with its context. Its antigen is still unknown. A multiplex PCR was run with 60 Vbeta primers and 13 Jbeta primers. In the authors' workflow: Counted up in a later analysis, unique TCR beta chains came to some 80 million, with around 11 million shared. Method: immunoSEQ multiplex PCR; TCRdb's copy keeps in-frame clones and lacks some. V and J calls and clone size are copied from that table; D and trimming were computed from the DNA. The repertoire consists of more than 150,000 clones, with approximately 84% occurring once and the leading ten covering around 7%. This record comes from a study of cytomegalovirus exposure and HLA in healthy donors. On the study more broadly: The study's early data release held about 80 million unique TCRs from HLA-typed donors. Study-level findings and limits: The listing of 160 or so TCR beta chains classed them as cytomegalovirus-associated. Cytomegalovirus status was reportedly diagnosed by the classifier with high sensitivity and specificity.

The TCR was taken from a woman aged 40 to 55 in good health and CMV-seropositive. The sequenced sample consisted of PBMCs.

CDR3 in DNA: TGTGCCAGCAGCGGGGCTTCGGAGGGCGGGGAGCTGTTTTTT. Residues: CASSGASEGGELFF. The chain uses TRBV9 and TRBJ2-2, with D perhaps TRBD2 (6 bases). Germline V gene lookup returns CDR1 SGDLS and CDR2 YYNGEE. Trimming took 3 bases from V and 7 from J, leaving 13 bases between them. This CDR3 region has 14 residues.